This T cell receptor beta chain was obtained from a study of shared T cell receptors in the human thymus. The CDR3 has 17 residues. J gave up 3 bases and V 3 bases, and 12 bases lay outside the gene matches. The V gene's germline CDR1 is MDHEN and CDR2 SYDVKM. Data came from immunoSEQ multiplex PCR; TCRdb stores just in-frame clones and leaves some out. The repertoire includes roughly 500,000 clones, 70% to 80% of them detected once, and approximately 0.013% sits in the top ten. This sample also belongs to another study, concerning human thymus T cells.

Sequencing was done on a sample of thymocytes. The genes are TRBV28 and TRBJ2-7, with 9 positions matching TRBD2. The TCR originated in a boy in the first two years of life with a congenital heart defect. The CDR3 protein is CASSLTPLAGAFYEQYF. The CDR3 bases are TGTGCCAGCAGTTTGACCCCTTTAGCGGGAGCTTTCTACGAGCAGTACTTC.